Listed below are T cell receptor beta chains from one sample, sequenced in a study of metastatic and nonmetastatic thyroid tumors. TCRdb re-called clones from the PCR reads using MiXCR. The table has around 52,000 clones, 25% to 35% seen once. The sequencing input was blood. The receptors were gathered from a female donor with papillary thyroid cancer or a benign thyroid nodule (not recorded which). Some clones in this sample may be carry-over from other donors' samples. The CDR3 runs from the conserved cysteine through the conserved F or W. D genes are given only for firm matches. The listing skips clone size in some rows; elsewhere it reads once, few, many or a size class.

v_gene,abundance,d_gene,j_gene,CDR3aa,CDR3nt
TRBV20-1,-,TRBD2,TRBJ2-7,CSARTSGWGYEQYF,TGCAGTGCTAGAACTAGCGGGTGGGGCTACGAGCAGTACTTC
TRBV6-6,-,TRBD1,TRBJ1-5,CASSYPGGAVNQPQHF,TGTGCCAGCAGTTACCCAGGGGGCGCGGTCAATCAGCCCCAGCATTTT
TRBV12-3/TRBV12-4,medium-sized,TRBD1,TRBJ2-3,CASSLGQGWDTQYF,TGTGCCAGCAGTTTAGGACAGGGGTGGGATACGCAGTATTTT
TRBV12-3/TRBV12-4,-,TRBD2,TRBJ2-1,CASKPVAGGKQFF,TGTGCCAGCAAGCCAGTAGCGGGAGGTAAGCAGTTCTTC
TRBV7-8,many,TRBD2,TRBJ2-3,CASSLGLDSSDTQYF,TGTGCCAGCAGCTTGGGACTAGATTCCTCGGATACGCAGTATTTT
TRBV6-1,few,-,TRBJ1-5,CASRVQGLDQPQHF,TGTGCCAGCAGGGTTCAGGGATTGGATCAGCCCCAGCATTTT
TRBV9,few,-,TRBJ2-7,CASSVDAGWAYEQYF,TGTGCCAGCAGCGTAGATGCAGGTTGGGCCTACGAGCAGTACTTC
TRBV6-1,many,-,TRBJ1-6,CASSPGPYNSPLHF,TGTGCCAGCAGTCCGGGACCGTATAATTCACCCCTCCACTTT
TRBV6-2/TRBV6-3,many,-,TRBJ1-5,CASSRQMSNQPQHF,TGTGCCAGCAGCCGCCAGATGAGCAATCAGCCCCAGCATTTT
TRBV28,few,-,TRBJ1-1,CASRGADSSEAFF,TGTGCCAGCAGGGGGGCGGACAGCTCAGAAGCTTTCTTT
TRBV20-1,medium-sized,-,TRBJ1-1,CSARQNPNTEAFF,TGCAGTGCTAGACAGAACCCGAACACTGAAGCTTTCTTT
TRBV3-1,-,TRBD1,TRBJ1-5,CASSQEGSGTGGNQPQHF,TGTGCCAGCAGCCAAGAAGGGTCCGGGACAGGGGGCAATCAGCCCCAGCATTTT
TRBV12-3/TRBV12-4,many,-,TRBJ1-3,CASIGLGGGGQNGNTIYF,TGTGCCAGCATAGGGCTGGGTGGCGGGGGGCAGAATGGAAACACCATATATTTT
TRBV7-3,-,-,TRBJ2-1,CASSTTGPSEQFF,TGTGCCAGCAGCACAACAGGGCCCAGTGAGCAGTTCTTC
TRBV19,-,-,TRBJ2-7,CASSMQTGSYEQYF,TGTGCCAGTAGTATGCAGACTGGGTCCTACGAGCAGTACTTC
TRBV7-2,-,TRBD1,TRBJ1-6,CASSLGQGTSPLHF,TGTGCCAGCAGCTTGGGACAGGGGACTTCACCCCTCCACTTT
TRBV2,-,-,TRBJ2-3,CASSDLLGGGDTDTQYF,TGTGCCAGCAGTGACCTCTTAGGAGGGGGGGACACAGATACGCAGTATTTT
TRBV29-1,-,-,TRBJ1-5,CSVDSPSGPQHF,TGCAGCGTTGATAGTCCTTCCGGGCCCCAGCATTTT
TRBV20-1,-,TRBD1,TRBJ2-6,CSAGRQGAGANVLTF,TGCAGTGCTGGGAGACAGGGAGCTGGGGCCAACGTCCTGACTTTC
TRBV5-1,-,TRBD1,TRBJ2-7,CASSMGQGISYEQYF,TGCGCCAGCAGTATGGGACAGGGAATCTCCTACGAGCAGTACTTC
TRBV6-1,-,-,TRBJ1-1,CASTQLVNTEAFF,TGTGCCAGCACCCAACTGGTGAACACTGAAGCTTTCTTT
TRBV6-1,few,TRBD2,TRBJ2-7,CASSRTAGVSYEQYF,TGTGCCAGCAGCCGTACAGCGGGGGTTTCCTACGAGCAGTACTTC
TRBV28,-,TRBD1,TRBJ1-1,CASIPRGTGITEAFF,TGTGCCAGCATCCCACGAGGGACAGGGATCACTGAAGCTTTCTTT
TRBV6-1,few,TRBD1,TRBJ1-2,CASAAAQGAWGYTF,TGTGCCAGCGCCGCCGCACAGGGGGCTTGGGGCTACACCTTC
TRBV20-1,-,TRBD2,TRBJ2-1,CSARDEGLAPNEQFF,TGCAGTGCTAGAGATGAGGGACTAGCTCCCAATGAGCAGTTCTTC
TRBV6-1,-,TRBD1,TRBJ1-2,CASSKGQYTPGYTF,TGTGCCAGCAGTAAGGGACAGTACACCCCCGGCTACACCTTC
TRBV5-1,-,-,TRBJ2-7,CASGIGIAYEQYF,TGCGCCAGCGGGATAGGGATAGCCTACGAGCAGTACTTC
TRBV30,once,-,TRBJ1-3,CAWSVRGGTIYF,TGTGCCTGGAGTGTACGGGGGGGCACCATATATTTT
TRBV6-1,few,-,TRBJ2-5,CASSETVGGETQYF,TGTGCCAGCAGTGAAACAGTGGGAGGAGAGACCCAGTACTTC
TRBV14,many,TRBD2,TRBJ2-1,CASTLAGTYNEQFF,TGTGCCAGCACCCTAGCGGGGACCTACAATGAGCAGTTCTTC
TRBV11-1,-,TRBD2,TRBJ2-1,CASNPVGSGRNDEQFF,TGTGCCAGCAACCCGGTGGGTAGCGGGAGGAACGATGAGCAGTTCTTC
TRBV19,many,TRBD1,TRBJ1-2,CASNRKKTGFDGYTF,TGTGCCAGTAATAGAAAGAAGACAGGGTTTGATGGCTACACCTTC
TRBV15,-,-,TRBJ2-2,CATSKDLWTKAGELFF,TGTGCCACCAGCAAAGATTTGTGGACTAAGGCCGGGGAGCTGTTTTTT
TRBV7-2,many,-,TRBJ1-6,CASSFATVRNSPLHF,TGTGCCAGCAGCTTCGCGACTGTGAGAAATTCACCCCTCCACTTT
TRBV6-2/TRBV6-3,medium-sized,-,TRBJ1-6,CASSSQDSPLHF,TGTGCCAGCAGTTCCCAGGATTCACCCCTCCACTTT
TRBV12-3/TRBV12-4,few,-,TRBJ1-1,CASSLNLNTEAFF,TGTGCCAGCAGTTTGAATCTGAACACTGAAGCTTTCTTT